This is a list of T cell receptor beta chains from one sample in a study of T-cell memory formation after mild COVID-19. MiXCR, run by TCRdb on the 5' RACE reads, gives a single entry per CDR3 protein. The sample carries about 560,000 distinct CDR3 sequences, less than 25% recorded once. The specimen was PBMCs or a T cell subset sorted from them (not recorded which). The receptors derive from an adult woman who had mild COVID-19 (a few samples of this study predate the infection). Cell type and time point are not known. The CDR3 runs from the conserved cysteine through the conserved F or W. The order of the fields is clone size, V gene, CDR3 protein. Clone size is stated in some rows and not others, as once, few, many or a class when expanded.

clone_size: .; v_call: TRBV3-1; cdr3_aa: CASTGRGAKETQYF
clone_size: few; v_call: TRBV18; cdr3_aa: CASSLGQSNEQFF
clone_size: .; v_call: TRBV7-2; cdr3_aa: CASSFVEETQYF
clone_size: .; v_call: TRBV5-1; cdr3_aa: CASSPGLAGGPRAKNIQYF
clone_size: many; v_call: TRBV6-5; cdr3_aa: CASNLYGSNTEAFF
clone_size: few; v_call: TRBV4-2; cdr3_aa: CASSQDVQGGENEQFF
clone_size: .; v_call: TRBV29-1; cdr3_aa: CSVGITGNTEAFF
clone_size: .; v_call: TRBV27; cdr3_aa: CASSLSLGRSYEQYF
clone_size: .; v_call: TRBV7-8; cdr3_aa: CASSPNRGNQPQHF
clone_size: .; v_call: TRBV5-1; cdr3_aa: CASSLASRDTEAFF
clone_size: few; v_call: TRBV7-2; cdr3_aa: CASSSYTDSNTQYF
clone_size: .; v_call: TRBV4-1; cdr3_aa: CASSQVAMPEQFF
clone_size: .; v_call: TRBV10-3; cdr3_aa: CAISDPQTVNEKLFF
clone_size: .; v_call: TRBV7-2; cdr3_aa: CASSAGGQEGGNTIYF
clone_size: .; v_call: TRBV29-1; cdr3_aa: CSVGQRDEQYF
clone_size: few; v_call: TRBV5-6; cdr3_aa: CASSVTGNPNYGYTF
clone_size: few; v_call: TRBV14; cdr3_aa: CASSQELLAGVSSDTQYF
clone_size: few; v_call: TRBV16; cdr3_aa: CASNTRDSRRQPQHF
clone_size: .; v_call: TRBV14; cdr3_aa: CASSQDRRLAPSNTGELFF
clone_size: .; v_call: TRBV24-1; cdr3_aa: CATRGTGELFF
clone_size: .; v_call: TRBV20-1; cdr3_aa: CSARDLLAVGETQYF
clone_size: few; v_call: TRBV30; cdr3_aa: CAWSAGHRRSYEQYF
clone_size: .; v_call: TRBV24-1; cdr3_aa: CATSDPTTGRPGELFF
clone_size: .; v_call: TRBV24-1; cdr3_aa: CATSEPTGRADTQYF
clone_size: .; v_call: TRBV24-1; cdr3_aa: CATSDSGTSASFGYNEQFF
clone_size: many; v_call: TRBV12-3/TRBV12-4; cdr3_aa: CASRIGRGQQGYTF
clone_size: .; v_call: TRBV7-7; cdr3_aa: CASSSRGGVYNEQFF
clone_size: many; v_call: TRBV2; cdr3_aa: CASSLNPQPPETQYF
clone_size: .; v_call: TRBV9; cdr3_aa: CASSVGHSGEAFF
clone_size: few; v_call: TRBV27; cdr3_aa: CASSLILAGGLETQYF
clone_size: .; v_call: TRBV5-1; cdr3_aa: CASSFGSDQETQYF
clone_size: few; v_call: TRBV6-5; cdr3_aa: CASSPSGLAGTYEQYF
clone_size: many; v_call: TRBV20-1; cdr3_aa: CSAAPGQLDNEQFF
clone_size: few; v_call: TRBV7-2; cdr3_aa: CASSPIRDYNEQFF
clone_size: .; v_call: TRBV7-9; cdr3_aa: CASSFGQVTYEQYF
clone_size: .; v_call: TRBV7-8; cdr3_aa: CASSLGTSGSAEQYF
clone_size: few; v_call: TRBV12-3/TRBV12-4; cdr3_aa: CASRLDSTIGEQYF
clone_size: .; v_call: TRBV29-1; cdr3_aa: CSVEASSETQYF
clone_size: few; v_call: TRBV6-6; cdr3_aa: CASSTKGSEAFF
clone_size: few; v_call: TRBV20-1; cdr3_aa: CSAYSGKPHQPQHF
clone_size: .; v_call: TRBV3-1; cdr3_aa: CASSQESSGGAYNEQFF
clone_size: .; v_call: TRBV7-6; cdr3_aa: CASSPGTGVHGYTF
clone_size: .; v_call: TRBV2; cdr3_aa: CASTRQGNYNEKLFF
clone_size: few; v_call: TRBV6-1; cdr3_aa: CASSEAPTGGTETQYF
clone_size: few; v_call: TRBV6-6; cdr3_aa: CASSYGRGLNNEQFF
clone_size: .; v_call: TRBV7-6; cdr3_aa: CASRDGDRTYNEQFF
clone_size: .; v_call: TRBV7-9; cdr3_aa: CASEAALTGTDTQYF